These 25 T cell receptor beta chains were all obtained from the same sample, sequenced in a study of T cell repertoires in ileal Crohn's disease. Time point indicated: inflamed ileum from the surgical specimen. The table came from immunoSEQ multiplex PCR; TCRdb's copy has only in-frame clones and leaves some out. Among 5,500 to 8,000 clones listed, about four fifths were seen once. Sequencing used ileal tissue. The receptors come from an adult with Crohn's disease.

V gene TRBV6-6 combines with J gene TRBJ1-2, with D tentatively TRBD1 (6 bases). The CDR3 runs 15 residues. The germline V gene has CDR1 MNHNY and CDR2 SVGAGI (reference sequence). The V and J ends lost 6 bases and 4 bases respectively, with 18 bases between them. CDR3 loop: CASRSTLGTSYGYTF. In DNA, the CDR3 is TGTGCCAGCAGGTCGACCCTCGGGACAAGCTATGGCTACACCTTC.

This clone was recorded once. This rearrangement joins TRBV11-1 to TRBJ1-1, with TRBD1 matching 11 bases. Germline CDR1 and CDR2: SGHAT and FQDESV (reference sequence). J was trimmed by 3 bases and V by 5 bases; bases with no gene match: 8. The CDR3 sequence is 16 residues long. For the CDR3, the DNA is TGTGCCAGCAGCCTGGACAGGGGGCGAAGGGACACTGAAGCTTTCTTT. Its translation is CASSLDRGRRDTEAFF.

This clone was seen a handful of times. This sequence joins TRBV5-5 and TRBJ2-2; tentative D call: TRBD2 (6 bases). Trimming removed 3 bases at V and 3 bases at J, with 15 bases between. Germline lookup yields CDR1 SGHKS and CDR2 YYEKEE (reference sequence). The CDR3 totals 16 residues. The CDR3 nucleotides are TGTGCCAGCAGCTCGCGAGGAGGGGCGGACACCGGGGAGCTGTTTTTT. Its protein product is CASSSRGGADTGELFF.

This chain links TRBV5-1 with TRBJ2-3; 12 nucleotides align to TRBD2. CDR3 length: 20 amino acids. Unmatched junction bases numbered 15, after V lost 4 bases and J lost 0 bases. CDR1 SGHRS and CDR2 YFSETQ come from the germline V gene. The chain's CDR3 is CASSPRASGGAGPSTDTQYF. Here the CDR3 DNA reads TGCGCCAGCAGCCCTCGGGCTAGCGGGGGGGCCGGTCCAAGCACAGATACGCAGTATTTT.

This rearrangement joins TRBV7-6 to TRBJ2-3, with D possibly TRBD2 on 5 matching bases. The length of the CDR3 is 14 residues. Germline V gene data show CDR1 as SGHVS and CDR2 as FNYEAQ. V was clipped by 1 base and J by 0 bases, with 5 bases between them. The CDR3 DNA reads TGTGCCAGCAGCTTAGGGACTAGCACAGATACGCAGTATTTT. The encoded protein is CASSLGTSTDTQYF.

About this clone itself: At one end the junction does not follow the germline gene, possibly because of a read error. The chain links TRBV2 to TRBJ1-1; D gene uncertain. CDR3 length: 13 residues. CDR1 and CDR2 from the germline V gene are SNHLY and FYNNEI. CDR3 sequence: CASNEGRGTEAFF. CDR3 bases: TGTGCCAGCAATGAAGGCCGGGGCACTGAAGCTTTCTTT.

The chain links TRBV10-3 to TRBJ2-6; D is perhaps TRBD2 (6 bases). The CDR3 runs to 15 residues. V was trimmed by 9 bases and J by 2 bases, leaving 14 bases between them. Germline loops: CDR1 ENHRY, CDR2 SYGVKD. In DNA, the CDR3 is TGTGCCATTAAATCGGGGGTTCCTGGGGCCAACGTCCTGACTTTC. Translating it yields CAIKSGVPGANVLTF.

The V call is TRBV30, the J call TRBJ2-7, with D possibly matching TRBD1 (5 bases). CDR3 size: 12 residues. Germline V lookup: CDR1 GTSNPN, CDR2 SVGIG (reference sequence). Deletions cut 3 bases from V and 0 bases from J, with 6 bases between. The CDR3 sequence: CAWSRASYEQYF. The CDR3 bases are TGTGCCTGGAGCAGGGCCTCCTACGAGCAGTACTTC.

The rearrangement joins TRBV30 to TRBJ2-7, with D perhaps assigned TRBD1 or TRBD2 (5 bases each). Trimming removed 3 bases at V and 0 bases at J, with 12 bases between. The CDR3 contains 14 residues. Per germline, CDR1 GTSNPN and CDR2 SVGIG (reference sequence). The CDR3 DNA reads TGTGCCTGGAGATTCCGAGGGGCCTCCTACGAGCAGTACTTC. Protein product: CAWRFRGASYEQYF.

J is TRBJ2-3 and V is TRBV7-9, with TRBD1 matching over 7 bases. The CDR3 contains 17 residues. Germline CDR1 SEHNR, CDR2 FQNEAQ (reference sequence). Trimming cost V 4 bases and J 5 bases; bases outside gene matches: 15. CDR3 nucleotide sequence: TGTGCCAGCAGCTCGTACAAAATAGGGGGCACTAAAGATACGCAGTATTTT. It yields the protein CASSSYKIGGTKDTQYF.

This chain uses TRBV4-1 with TRBJ2-1; 9 nucleotides align to TRBD2. The CDR3 runs to 17 residues. Germline V gives CDR1 MGHRA, CDR2 YSYEKL. The junction had 9 bases not matched to a gene; V was cut back by 0 bases and J by 6 bases. CDR3 protein: CASSQDPAGTSLNEQFF. CDR3 bases: TGCGCCAGCAGCCAAGATCCGGCCGGGACTAGCCTCAATGAGCAGTTCTTC.

The chain uses TRBV19 and TRBJ1-5; 7 bases align to TRBD1. CDR3 size: 13 residues. The germline V gene has CDR1 LNHDA and CDR2 SQIVND (reference sequence). The V segment lost 6 bases and the J segment 5 bases; nucleotides outside the gene matches: 4. In DNA, the CDR3 is TGTGCCAGTAGCACAGGGGTTTATCAGCCCCAGCATTTT. It yields the protein CASSTGVYQPQHF. Complete variable domain (other parts from reference TRBV19 and TRBJ1-5): DGGITQSPKYLFRKEGQNVTLSCEQNLNHDAMYWYRQDPGQGLRLIYYSQIVNDFQKGDIAEGYSVSREKKESFPLTVTSAQKNPTAFYLCASSTGVYQPQHFGDGTRLSIL.

The chain employs TRBV4-2 and TRBJ2-3; 9 bases are shared with TRBD2. The germline V gene encodes CDR1 LGHNA and CDR2 YNFKEQ. The J segment lost 2 bases and the V segment lost 8 bases, leaving 8 bases of the junction unmatched. The length of the CDR3 is 15 residues. The CDR3 is CASSYSGGPTDTQYF. For the CDR3, the DNA is TGTGCCAGCTCGTACAGCGGGGGGCCCACAGATACGCAGTATTTT.

In its sample, this clone was seen a few times. The V and J genes are TRBV25-1 and TRBJ1-3, with D unresolved. The CDR3 consists of 12 residues. Germline CDR1 is MGHDK and CDR2 is SYGVNS. Trimming took off 8 bases at V and 0 bases at J, with 5 bases between the two ends. CDR3 amino acids: CASESSGNTIYF. The CDR3 nucleotides are TGTGCCAGCGAGAGCTCTGGAAACACCATATATTTT.

V usage is TRBV7-8 and J usage is TRBJ2-1; 9 bases line up with TRBD2. The CDR3 spans 18 residues. Germline CDR1 reads SGHVS; CDR2 reads FQNEAQ. The ends lost 6 bases at V and 0 bases at J; junction bases unmatched: 12. CDR3 DNA sequence: TGTGCCAGCAGGACTAGCGGTGAGCTACTAAGCTCCTACAATGAGCAGTTCTTC. Its translation: CASRTSGELLSSYNEQFF.

Here the CDR3 DNA reads TGCAGCGTGCAAGAGGAGACCCAGTACTTC. Protein: CSVQEETQYF. The chain is built from TRBV29-1 and TRBJ2-5; no clear D gene. The CDR3 contains 10 residues. In germline, CDR1 is SQVTM, CDR2 ANQGSEA. Deletions cut 6 bases from V and 5 bases from J, with 7 bases between. The whole variable domain, remainder taken from reference TRBV29-1 and TRBJ2-5, is SAVISQKPSRDICQRGTSLTIQCQVDSQVTMMFWYRQQPGQSLTLIATANQGSEATYESGFVIDKFPISRPNLTFSTLTVSNMSPEDSSIYLCSVQEETQYFGPGTRLLVL.

This rearrangement joins TRBV5-1 to TRBJ2-1, with D uncertain. CDR3 length equals 12 residues. V was shortened by 4 bases and J by 9 bases, with 11 bases between the two germline ends. Germline CDR1 reads SGHRS; CDR2 reads YFSETQ. The CDR3 region is CASSGIGTEQFF. CDR3 coding DNA: TGCGCCAGCAGCGGGATTGGTACTGAGCAGTTCTTC.

This sequence joins TRBV11-2 and TRBJ1-6; 7 bases fit TRBD1. The germline CDR1 and CDR2 sequences are SGHAT and FQNNGV. This CDR3 is built from 15 residues. V lost 0 bases, J lost 8 bases, and 4 bases stayed unmatched. The chain's CDR3 is CASSLESGGDSPLHF. The CDR3 nucleotides read TGTGCCAGCAGCTTAGAGTCAGGGGGGGATTCACCCCTCCACTTT.

The chain has TRBV5-1 and TRBJ2-1, with 8 bases fitting TRBD2. Per the germline V gene, CDR1 is SGHRS and CDR2 is YFSETQ. The V gene end was trimmed by 3 bases and the J gene end by 0 bases; junction bases not matched to a gene: 17. The CDR3 is 20 residues long. Written as DNA, the CDR3 is TGCGCCAGCAGCTGGCCGACTAGCGACCAACCAGGGTACTCCTACAATGAGCAGTTCTTC. This codes for CASSWPTSDQPGYSYNEQFF.

Here the CDR3 DNA reads TGTGCCAGCAGCTTTGGAAGGACTACTACCGGGGAGCTGTTTTTT. Translating it yields CASSFGRTTTGELFF. The J gene is TRBJ2-2, the V gene TRBV7-8; perhaps TRBD2 as D (6 bases). The CDR3 sequence is 15 residues long. The ends were cut back, 3 bases at V and 5 bases at J, with 13 bases in the middle. Germline CDR1 is SGHVS and CDR2 is FQNEAQ.

The chain carries TRBV10-1 and TRBJ1-1, with 8 bases fitting TRBD1. This CDR3 contains 15 residues. From germline, CDR1 is WNHNN and CDR2 SYGVQD (reference sequence). After removal of 10 bases from V and 2 bases from J, the junction contained 12 bases not matched to a gene. The CDR3 DNA sequence: TGCGCCACTTCGGACAGGGTCCAATCCAACACTGAAGCTTTCTTT. Protein product: CATSDRVQSNTEAFF.

The sample holds a few counts of this clone. The chain couples TRBV4-2 to TRBJ2-7, with D possibly being TRBD2 (6 bases). The CDR3 totals 14 residues. The V end was cut by 4 bases, the J end by 4 bases, with 14 bases between. The germline V gene encodes CDR1 LGHNA and CDR2 YNFKEQ. The CDR3 loop reads CASSPLALAYEQYF. DNA of the CDR3: TGTGCCAGCAGCCCACTAGCTTTGGCGTACGAGCAGTACTTC.

This clone was seen only once. The chain recombines TRBV16 with TRBJ2-5; D is undetermined. Trimming removed 1 base at V and 4 bases at J, with 10 bases between. CDR3 length: 14 amino acids. Germline V gene sequence: CDR1 KGHSY, CDR2 FQNENV. Here the CDR3 reads CASSQWKGPETQYF. DNA of the CDR3: TGTGCCAGCAGCCAATGGAAGGGTCCAGAGACCCAGTACTTC.

This clone was observed a handful of times. The V and J genes are TRBV5-1 and TRBJ2-2; 7 positions agree with TRBD1. Germline CDR1 is SGHRS and CDR2 is YFSETQ. V was pared by 4 bases and J by 4 bases, with 4 bases of the junction left unmatched. This CDR3 is built from 14 residues. CDR3 region: CASSEDRPTGELFF. CDR3 nucleotide sequence: TGCGCCAGCAGCGAGGACAGGCCCACCGGGGAGCTGTTTTTT.

The gene calls are TRBV7-6 and TRBJ2-1; D is unresolved. Germline V gives CDR1 SGHVS, CDR2 FNYEAQ. The CDR3 totals 14 residues. V was clipped by 5 bases and J by 5 bases, with 13 bases between them. Written as DNA, the CDR3 is TGTGCCAGCAGCCCCTCTGGGGTCCACAATGAGCAGTTCTTC. Translating it yields CASSPSGVHNEQFF.